This TCR beta chain stems from a study of blood T cell repertoires in COVID-19 (TCRdb year 2020). Background on the whole study: Samples from collaborators originated in the United States, Italy and Spain and spanned both the acute and convalescent phases of COVID-19. Samples were obtained from the ongoing ImmuneRACE study (first 160 participants) and from 1,254 subjects provided by 6 global collaborators. Subjects who had been exposed to COVID-19, were actively infected with it, or had recovered from it provided the deeply sampled blood TCRbeta repertoires that made up the dataset. Where HLA class I and class II types were available, the types were taken from metadata supplied by the sample provider, not from assay-based typing. Sample metadata almost always included a de-identified subject ID, COVID-19 status, age in years and sex. A freely available public database, intended as a resource for researchers studying the immune response to SARS-CoV-2, is where the repertoires were released. The material from the prospective study consisted of cDNA or gDNA derived from T cells, B-cell-depleted T cells, or PBMCs.

TCRbeta CDR3 regions were amplified from genomic DNA by means of the immunoSEQ Assay, a bias-controlled multiplex PCR. Concerning the study's data processing: Nucleated cell counts per sample were estimated from amplification of reference gene primers within the assay. To quantify the absolute abundance of each unique TCRbeta CDR3 rearrangement, sequence reads were collapsed and filtered. For each sample, productive Simpson clonality was calculated as the square root of Simpson's diversity index over productive rearrangements. What TCRdb holds here is the immuneACCESS table cut down to in-frame rearrangements. Part of the clones is not present; checked against another copy, under half of the missing clones reflect an unresolved V gene, and the others are unexplained. D and trimming come from the DNA, and the V and J calls and clone size come from that table. Within this sample are fewer than 250,000 clones, with approximately 88% of them counted one time only. The biggest ten clones account for roughly 3.2% of the sample.

As regards this clone: This clone's antigen is unknown. Base-call qualities are not available, and no considerably larger clone is one nucleotide away.

Study-level results and caveats: The amount of clinical and demographic metadata varied by source and participant and was provided uncurated.

In the prospective study, participants were 18 to 89 years old, resided in about two dozen geographic areas of the United States, and were enrolled through a virtual design. In the prospective study, cohorts were assigned on the basis of participant-reported clinical history obtained from a screening survey and a study questionnaire. Recovered participants in ImmuneRACE Cohort 3 were defined by two consecutive negative NP/OP PCR tests, clearance by a healthcare professional, or resolution of symptoms. In the prospective study, whole blood, serum and a nasopharyngeal or oropharyngeal swab were collected from each participant by mobile phlebotomists. Over an approximately 2-month period, participants in the prospective study had the option of providing additional blood draws and questionnaires. Before DNA extraction, prospective study blood samples were shipped either frozen or at room temperature.

The TCR originated in a woman in her twenties or thirties who had recovered from COVID-19. Sequenced input: PBMCs or T cells enriched from blood (not recorded which).

DNA sequence: TGTGCCAGCAGCTCTTACGGGGAGCTGTTTTTT. Its translation is CASSSYGELFF. The sequence links TRBV5-5 to TRBJ2-2, with the D gene too uncertain to name. The CDR3 runs 11 residues from the cysteine to the phenylalanine. Only CDR3 DNA is held: 33 bases, read in frame from base 1. Trimming at the junction amounts to 3 bases on V and 7 bases on J, and the germline ends lie 4 bases apart. The germline V gene (reference sequence) gives CDR1 as SGHKS and CDR2 as YYEKEE.